This entry describes one T cell receptor (beta chain). The antigen is undetermined. The CDR3 covers 14 residues. V was pared by 5 bases and J by 4 bases, with 5 bases of the junction left unmatched. Germline CDR1 is SQVTM and CDR2 is ANQGSEA. Expressed TCRB transcripts were sequenced after all isolated RNA was converted to cDNA. Here immunoSEQ multiplex PCR was the method, and the copy in TCRdb shows in-frame clones only, minus some. The table shows about half a million clones, with approximately 30% occurring only once. Averaging about 116 mL, one heparinised blood draw came from each individual donor. The sample comes from a study of beta chain features in type 1 diabetes. The wider study: Patients and healthy donors were similar in age, gender and cell yields. Over all samples combined, some 110 million sorted cells were examined.

Study observations and caveats: It was not settled here whether HLA type affects TCRB rearrangement.

V is TRBV29-1 and J is TRBJ2-2, with 9 bases matching TRBD2. This receptor was obtained from a man between 18 and 35 years old in good health. The sequenced sample consisted of naive CD4+ T cells from blood. In nucleotides, the CDR3 is TGCAGCGTTTCTGAGACTAGCGGCACCGGGGAGCTGTTTTTT. It is translated as CSVSETSGTGELFF.